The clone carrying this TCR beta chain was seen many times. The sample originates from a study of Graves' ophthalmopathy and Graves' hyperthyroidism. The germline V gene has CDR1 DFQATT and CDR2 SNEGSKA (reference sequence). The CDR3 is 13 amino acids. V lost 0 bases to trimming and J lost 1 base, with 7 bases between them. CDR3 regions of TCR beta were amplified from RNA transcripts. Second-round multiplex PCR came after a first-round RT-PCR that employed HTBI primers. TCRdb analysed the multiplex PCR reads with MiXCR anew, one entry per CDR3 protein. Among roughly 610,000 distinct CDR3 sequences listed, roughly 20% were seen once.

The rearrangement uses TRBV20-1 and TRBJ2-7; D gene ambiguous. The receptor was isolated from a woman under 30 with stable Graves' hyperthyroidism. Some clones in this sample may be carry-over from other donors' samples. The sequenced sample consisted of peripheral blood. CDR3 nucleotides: TGCAGTGCTAGAGAGGGCCCTTCCTACGAGCAGTACTTC. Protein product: CSAREGPSYEQYF.